This is a list of T cell receptor beta chains from one sample in a study of T-cell memory formation after mild COVID-19. MiXCR was run by TCRdb on the 5' RACE reads, yielding one entry per CDR3 protein. Among 150,000 to 200,000 distinct CDR3 sequences, approximately 15% were seen once, and the ten largest hold 12% to 15%. The sample taken for sequencing was PBMCs or a T cell subset sorted from them (not recorded which). The receptors here all came from an adult woman who had mild COVID-19 (a few samples of this study predate the infection). Cell type and time point are not known. Each CDR3 is given with its conserved first and last residue. The order of the fields is CDR3 protein, CDR3 DNA, clone size, V gene, J gene, D gene. A D gene is named only where the DNA matches it firmly. Not all rows give a size; the values are once, few, many and, for expanded clones, a class.

CASRLAGPEQFF	TGTGCCAGCAGGCTAGCGGGACCTGAGCAGTTCTTC	-	TRBV11-2	TRBJ2-1	TRBD2
CASSLRVERGITDTQYF	TGTGCCAGCAGCTTAAGAGTCGAGCGGGGTATCACAGATACGCAGTATTTT	-	TRBV11-2	TRBJ2-3	TRBD2
CASSNLQETQYF	TGTGCCAGCAGTAACCTCCAAGAGACCCAGTACTTC	-	TRBV12-3/TRBV12-4	TRBJ2-5	-
CASSGLQGNTEAFF	TGCGCCAGCAGCGGCCTACAGGGGAACACTGAAGCTTTCTTT	few	TRBV5-1	TRBJ1-1	-
CASSLRGPHEQYF	TGTGCCAGCAGTTTAAGGGGTCCCCACGAGCAGTACTTC	-	TRBV27	TRBJ2-7	-
CASSQGVVGTSYEQYF	TGCGCCAGCAGCCAAGGCGTGGTGGGGACTTCCTACGAGCAGTACTTC	few	TRBV4-3	TRBJ2-7	-
CATSSGGAAYEQYF	TGTGCCACTAGTAGCGGGGGGGCCGCCTACGAGCAGTACTTC	few	TRBV12-3/TRBV12-4	TRBJ2-7	TRBD2
CAWGPDSGKTQYF	TGTGCCTGGGGCCCGGACAGCGGGAAGACCCAGTACTTC	few	TRBV30	TRBJ2-5	-
CASSSHRATDTEAFF	TGTGCCAGCAGTTCCCACAGGGCCACGGACACTGAAGCTTTCTTT	-	TRBV12-3/TRBV12-4	TRBJ1-1	-
CASSLGAGGNEQFF	TGTGCCAGCAGCTTAGGGGCAGGGGGCAATGAGCAGTTCTTC	few	TRBV7-2	TRBJ2-1	TRBD1
CASSLERAGDTEAFF	TGCGCCAGCAGCCTCGAGCGGGCGGGTGACACTGAAGCTTTCTTT	few	TRBV5-1	TRBJ1-1	-
CATHDGQVGDTQYF	TGTGCCACCCATGACGGACAGGTCGGCGATACGCAGTATTTT	-	TRBV24-1	TRBJ2-3	TRBD1
CASIGDASPETQYF	TGTGCCAGCATAGGGGACGCCTCCCCAGAGACCCAGTACTTC	many	TRBV12-3/TRBV12-4	TRBJ2-5	-
CASTSTNPSSNEQFF	TGTGCCAGCACATCGACGAATCCTAGCAGCAATGAGCAGTTCTTC	-	TRBV6-5	TRBJ2-1	-
CASSVAPTDTQYF	TGTGCCAGCAGCGTAGCCCCCACAGATACGCAGTATTTT	-	TRBV9	TRBJ2-3	-
CASAPPGHSQETQYF	TGTGCCAGCGCCCCCCCGGGACACTCCCAAGAGACCCAGTACTTC	few	TRBV2	TRBJ2-5	-
CASSQDRRHEAFF	TGTGCCAGCAGTCAAGACAGACGGCATGAAGCTTTCTTT	-	TRBV12-3/TRBV12-4	TRBJ1-1	-
CASSLELAGGYNEQFF	TGCGCCAGCAGCTTGGAGTTAGCGGGGGGTTACAATGAGCAGTTCTTC	few	TRBV5-1	TRBJ2-1	TRBD2
CATSDFGRASYNEQFF	TGTGCCACCAGTGATTTTGGCAGGGCTAGCTACAATGAGCAGTTCTTC	many	TRBV24-1	TRBJ2-1	-
CASSGVGGEKLFF	TGTGCCAGCAGTGGGGTAGGGGGTGAAAAACTGTTTTTT	-	TRBV6-5	TRBJ1-4	-
CASSSRGSGRAYEQYF	TGTGCCAGCAGCTCCCGCGGGAGCGGGAGGGCTTACGAGCAGTACTTC	many	TRBV7-9	TRBJ2-7	TRBD2
CASSGSPRTAGSGNTIYF	TGTGCCAGCAGCGGGAGCCCTCGGACAGCGGGCTCTGGAAACACCATATATTTT	-	TRBV9	TRBJ1-3	-
CASTATDFSGNTIYF	TGTGCCAGCACGGCGACCGACTTCTCTGGAAACACCATATATTTT	-	TRBV3-1	TRBJ1-3	-
CSVVWGGETQYF	TGCAGCGTTGTTTGGGGAGGGGAGACCCAGTACTTC	many	TRBV29-1	TRBJ2-5	TRBD2
CASSLEPNGHEQYF	TGTGCCAGCAGCTTAGAGCCGAACGGCCACGAGCAGTACTTC	few	TRBV11-2	TRBJ2-7	-
CASSLMTWGKDTQYF	TGCGCCAGCAGCCTTATGACCTGGGGAAAAGATACGCAGTATTTT	few	TRBV4-1	TRBJ2-3	-
CASSIQVVGNTGELFF	TGTGCCAGTAGTATTCAAGTGGTTGGGAACACCGGGGAGCTGTTTTTT	-	TRBV19	TRBJ2-2	-